These T cell receptor beta chains were read from a single sample in a study of cytotoxic CD8 clonotypes in ibrutinib-treated CLL. Clones were read by immunoSEQ multiplex PCR, and TCRdb kept only the in-frame ones, dropping some. The data contain 330,000 or so clones, roughly 70% of them seen just once; the ten biggest clones take up about 6.7%. The source was PBMCs, collected after 36 months of ibrutinib treatment. These receptors were obtained from a human donor with chronic lymphocytic leukemia. Each CDR3 is given with its conserved first and last residue. D genes are given only for firm matches. Some rows mark clone size as missing; the rest say once, few, many or name a class of expanded clone.

v_gene,d_gene,abundance,j_gene,CDR3nt,CDR3aa
TRBV11-2,TRBD2,-,TRBJ2-7,TGTGCCAGCAGCTTAGCGAAGCGGGGTTACGAGCAGTACTTC,CASSLAKRGYEQYF
TRBV9,-,-,TRBJ2-5,TGTGCCAGCAGCGTAATGGGGGGAGCGAGAGAGACCCAGTACTTC,CASSVMGGARETQYF
TRBV28,-,-,TRBJ1-1,TGTGCCAGCAGTTCCCCCCGTAAGAGGAACACTGAAGCTTTCTTT,CASSSPRKRNTEAFF
TRBV7-2,TRBD2,few,TRBJ2-3,TGTGCCAGCAGCCCCCGGGGACTAGCGGGCCCAGATACGCAGTATTTT,CASSPRGLAGPDTQYF
TRBV7-8,-,-,TRBJ1-1,TGTGCCAGCAGCGAAACGGGCCGAGGGTCCACTGAAGCTTTCTTT,CASSETGRGSTEAFF
TRBV19,-,-,TRBJ1-5,TGTGCCAGTAGTATAGTGCAGGGCTACAATCAGCCCCAGCATTTT,CASSIVQGYNQPQHF
TRBV27,-,-,TRBJ1-1,TGTGCCAGCAGTGGGGCGCAGGACACTGAAGCTTTCTTT,CASSGAQDTEAFF
TRBV5-6,-,-,TRBJ1-3,TGTGCCAGCACCCCCCGGGGGAAGCGTCATCCAGGAAACACCATATATTTT,CASTPRGKRHPGNTIYF
TRBV28,-,-,TRBJ2-7,TGTGCCAGCAGTCTTACCTTAAGACAGGAGGGCTACGAGCAGTACTTC,CASSLTLRQEGYEQYF
TRBV6-4,TRBD2,-,TRBJ2-7,TGTGCCAGCACTGGACTAGCGGGAGGGCCATACGAGCAGTACTTC,CASTGLAGGPYEQYF
TRBV29-1,-,-,TRBJ2-7,TGCAGCGTGGGGGGCCGGGGGGTGTCCTACGAGCAGTACTTC,CSVGGRGVSYEQYF
TRBV10-1,TRBD2,-,TRBJ2-5,TGCGCCAGCAGTGAAGGACTAGCGGGGGGCGAAGAGACCCAGTACTTC,CASSEGLAGGEETQYF
TRBV5-1,-,-,TRBJ2-2,TGCGCCAGCAGTTATCGGGACACCGGGGAGCTGTTTTTT,CASSYRDTGELFF
TRBV19,-,-,TRBJ2-3,TGTGCCAGTAGTATTGGGCTAGCGACAGATACGCAGTATTTT,CASSIGLATDTQYF
TRBV28,-,-,TRBJ1-2,TGTGCCAGCAGTTTAAGGGTTGGGGGCAACTATGGCTACACCTTC,CASSLRVGGNYGYTF
TRBV11-2,-,few,TRBJ2-5,TGTGCCAGCAGCTTAGGGCACCAAGAGACCCAGTACTTC,CASSLGHQETQYF
TRBV7-6,-,-,TRBJ1-1,TGTGCCAGCAGCTTTGCGTGGGGCACTGAAGCTTTCTTT,CASSFAWGTEAFF
TRBV28,-,-,TRBJ1-1,TGTGCCAGCAGTTACACCCCAGGGCAAGCGAACACTGAAGCTTTCTTT,CASSYTPGQANTEAFF
TRBV19,-,-,TRBJ1-4,TGTGCCACCCGAGGGGCGGCTAATGAAAAACTGTTTTTT,CATRGAANEKLFF
TRBV7-8,TRBD1,few,TRBJ1-5,TGTGCCAGCAGACCTTCCCCTTGGACAGGGCGTAATCAGCCCCAGCATTTT,CASRPSPWTGRNQPQHF
TRBV18,-,-,TRBJ2-7,TGTGCCAGCTCACCACCGAGCCTAACCTACGAGCAGTACTTC,CASSPPSLTYEQYF
TRBV10-2,TRBD1,-,TRBJ1-2,TGCGCCAGCAGTCGAACCGGGACAGCCTATGGCTACACCTTC,CASSRTGTAYGYTF
TRBV5-1,-,-,TRBJ2-1,TGCGCCAGCAGCTTGGTAATCGAAAATGAGCAGTTCTTC,CASSLVIENEQFF
TRBV6-6,-,few,TRBJ2-7,TGTGCCAGCAGTTACTCTGGTACCGGGAGAGGGTACGAGCAGTACTTC,CASSYSGTGRGYEQYF
TRBV11-2,TRBD2,-,TRBJ2-3,TGTGCCAGCAGCTTAGATTCGTGGACTAGCGGGGTCCCAGATACGCAGTATTTT,CASSLDSWTSGVPDTQYF
TRBV27,-,-,TRBJ2-3,TGTGCCAGCAGTTTATATCCAGGGAGATACACAGATACGCAGTATTTT,CASSLYPGRYTDTQYF
TRBV5-6,TRBD1,-,TRBJ1-2,TGTGCCAGCAGCCGGACAGGCCTCAACTATGGCTACACCTTC,CASSRTGLNYGYTF
TRBV27,TRBD2,-,TRBJ2-1,TGTGCCAGCAGTCAATCAGCGGGAGTCGGGTACAATGAGCAGTTCTTC,CASSQSAGVGYNEQFF
TRBV6-5,TRBD2,-,TRBJ2-1,TGTGCCAGCAGTGTCCGGGGGGGACGAGTTGAGCAGTTCTTC,CASSVRGGRVEQFF